This T cell receptor (beta chain) emerged from a study of spatial heterogeneity in lung cancer. About the research overall: Beta-chain sequences consistently outnumbered alpha-chain sequences in detection.

For this clonotype: Antigen: not known.

Time point given: sample taken at primary tumor resection. The approximately 70 donors had untreated early-stage non-small cell lung cancer. The study's findings and limits: Mutation tallies in tumors tracked expanded intratumoral alpha and beta TCR counts. There was tracking of ubiquitous and regional nonsynonymous mutations by the respective counts of ubiquitous and regional expanded TCRs. Coverage of tumor T cells, by estimate, reached 6% to 8% for alpha chains and around 13% for beta chains.

Each CDR3 protein is one row after TCRdb ran MiXCR on the 5' RACE reads. The data contain 2,000 to 2,500 distinct CDR3 sequences, roughly a sixth of them seen just once; the ten biggest clones take up about 10%. This sequence originates from a male donor with early-stage non-small cell lung cancer. Material: lung tumor tissue, obtained at surgery.

The CDR3 DNA sequence: TGCGCCAGCAGCCAAGAGGGGGAGGCTGGGGCCAACGTCCTGACTTTC. It translates to CASSQEGEAGANVLTF. This rearrangement joins TRBV4-3 to TRBJ2-6; a weak D match, TRBD2 (6 bases). Trimming left V 0 bases short and J 2 bases short, with 8 bases between. The length of the CDR3 is 16 residues. Germline loops: CDR1 LGHNA, CDR2 YSLEER.